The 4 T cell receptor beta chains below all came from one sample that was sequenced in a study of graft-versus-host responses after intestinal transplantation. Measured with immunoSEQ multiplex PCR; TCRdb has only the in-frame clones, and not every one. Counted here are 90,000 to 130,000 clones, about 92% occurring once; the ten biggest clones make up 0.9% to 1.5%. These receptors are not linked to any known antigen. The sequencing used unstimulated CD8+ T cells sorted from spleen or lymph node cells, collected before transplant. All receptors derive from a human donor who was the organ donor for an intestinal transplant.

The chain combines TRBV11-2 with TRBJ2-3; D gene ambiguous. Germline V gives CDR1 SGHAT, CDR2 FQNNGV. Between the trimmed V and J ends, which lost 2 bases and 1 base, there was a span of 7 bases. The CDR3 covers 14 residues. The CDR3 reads CASSLITRTDTQYF. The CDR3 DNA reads TGTGCCAGCAGCTTAATAACTCGCACAGATACGCAGTATTTT. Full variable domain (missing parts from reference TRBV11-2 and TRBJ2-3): EAGVAQSPRYKIIEKRQSVAFWCNPISGHATLYWYQQILGQGPKLLIQFQNNGVVDDSQLPKDRFSAERLKGVDSTLKIQPAKLEDSAVYLCASSLITRTDTQYFGPGTRLTVL.

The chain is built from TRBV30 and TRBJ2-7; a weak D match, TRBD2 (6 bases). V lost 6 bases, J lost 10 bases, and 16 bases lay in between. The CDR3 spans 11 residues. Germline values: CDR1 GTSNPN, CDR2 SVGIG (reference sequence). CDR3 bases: TGTGCCTGTATAATCCGGGGGTTCCAGTACTTC. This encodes CACIIRGFQYF.

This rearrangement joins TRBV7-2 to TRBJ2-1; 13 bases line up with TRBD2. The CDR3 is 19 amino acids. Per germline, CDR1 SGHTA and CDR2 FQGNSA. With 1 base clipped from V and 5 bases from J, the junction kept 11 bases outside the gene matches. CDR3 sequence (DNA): TGTGCCAGCAGCTTAGGTCCCTACGCGACTAGCGGGGGGAACAATGAGCAGTTCTTC. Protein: CASSLGPYATSGGNNEQFF.

The CDR3, as DNA: TGTGCCAGCAGCCTGGGGAGTACCTACGAGCAGTACTTC. Amino acids: CASSLGSTYEQYF. V usage is TRBV5-6 and J usage is TRBJ2-7; a possible D gene is TRBD2 (5 bases). CDR3 length equals 13 residues. CDR1 and CDR2 (germline): SGHDT, YYEEEE. V shed 4 bases and J shed 2 bases, with 10 bases lying between them.